The present TCR beta chain was sequenced within a study of cytomegalovirus exposure and HLA in healthy donors. Use of 60 Vbeta and 13 Jbeta primers characterized the PCR. Produced via immunoSEQ multiplex PCR; TCRdb's table is partial and in-frame only. Of about 150,000 clones in the sample, approximately 80% were seen once. Germline lookup yields CDR1 MDHEN and CDR2 SYDVKM. The V and J ends lost 3 bases and 0 bases respectively, with 9 bases between them. The CDR3 runs to 15 residues. Sequences were obtained from PBMCs. This TCR was sampled from a woman between 35 and 50 years old in good health and CMV-seronegative. The rearrangement uses TRBV28 and TRBJ1-5; D gene unclear. CDR3 DNA sequence: TGTGCCAGCAGTTTGCGGCGGATTAGCAATCAGCCCCAGCATTTT. Its protein product is CASSLRRISNQPQHF. Variable domain in full (rest from reference TRBV28 and TRBJ1-5): DVKVTQSSRYLVKRTGEKVFLECVQDMDHENMFWYRQDPGLGLRLIYFSYDVKMKEKGDIPEGYSVSREKKERFSLILESASTNQTSMYLCASSLRRISNQPQHFGDGTRLSIL.